The sequence of this T cell receptor beta chain was determined in a study of shared clonotypes between healthy human individuals (TCRdb year 2020). A note on the overall study: The cohort comprised a couple of women and a few men aged 18 to 49 years. To increase sequencing depth and limit assay-specific biases, different laboratories used diverse techniques to prepare libraries and sequence TCR repertoires. Blood TCR repertoires of a handful of healthy adults were deeply sequenced to estimate repertoire size and the extent of clonotype sharing between individuals. Each donor's leukapheresis produced roughly between about 0.8 and 10 billion PBMCs. For each donor, CD4 naive and CD4 memory were each run on three plates, CD8 naive on two plates, and CD8 memory on one plate. The paper's findings and limits, for the study overall: Because the study included only a small number of donors, the genetic and exposure-history diversity represented was limited. Sampling was restricted to blood, and TCR repertoires in tissues likely differ from the TCR repertoires found in blood. Higher generation probabilities were observed for clonotypes shared by all four sorted-subset donors than for non-shared clonotypes. Estimated clonotype richness was generally larger for naive than for memory subsets. Incomplete sequencing was indicated by rarefaction of sorted-subset datasets, despite the large sequencing depth. Based on pairwise subsampling, the degree of clonotype sharing among donors was expected to be affected by sequencing depth. Across four donors, roughly 5.4% of naive CD4, around 3.5% of naive CD8, around 2.5% of memory CD4, and approximately 0.4% of memory CD8 clonotypes were shared.

Using the deep immunoSEQ assay, TCR CDR3 regions were amplified from genomic DNA by multiplex PCR. For each cell subset, the extracted genomic DNA was distributed evenly across all wells of several immunoSEQ 96-well plates, and each plate served as one replicate. Each replicate PCR for sorted subsets received around 200 ng genomic DNA, equal to tens of thousands of T cell genomes. Purified libraries were quantified with a Qubit 3.0 fluorometer, sized on a Bioanalyzer 2100, and re-quantified with the KAPA Library Quantification kit. Each immunoSEQ 96-well plate was sequenced on its own single-read 150-cycle Illumina NextSeq 550 flow cell. Per the original workflow: Because the immunoSEQ output held only junctional sequences and lacked quality scores, the filtering could not match the filtering applied to full-length reads. To assign V/J genes and CDR3, sequences were annotated using PyIR, a Python wrapper for IgBLAST v1.9, with IMGT germline references. Reads were removed for weak V/J assignments (E-value above 1e-6), missing CDR3, stop codons, out-of-frame junctions, or ambiguous translated residues. A V3J clonotype was defined by an identical inferred V gene, J gene, and CDR3 amino acid sequence. Percentage overlap between repertoires was calculated by dividing the number of shared unique clonotypes by the size of the smaller repertoire. Three approaches were used to assess repertoire richness: RTK rarefaction, the Chao1 estimator, and Recon v2.1 estimates of unobserved clonotypes. OLGA was used to compute generation probabilities for all TCRbeta clonotypes that the gDNA method yielded from a handful of donors. Not all clones reach the TCRdb copy of this immuneACCESS table, which keeps in-frame sequences only. Checked studies attribute under half of the gap to unresolved V genes and leave the rest unexplained. V and J calls and clone size are as listed in that table; D and trimming were resolved from the DNA. Present in this sample are around 600,000 clones, 85% to 95% of which were seen just once. About 0.11% of the sample is in the top ten clones.

CD8 naive samples consisted of CD45RO-negative cells that were positively selected for CCR7, yielding a CD45RA+CCR7+ population without TemRA cells. The donors were healthy, HIV-negative adults with no recently reported acute infections or vaccinations. Only Caucasian adults living in Nashville, Tennessee, USA were represented among the donors. Blood was collected by leukapheresis, and PBMCs were isolated by Ficoll-Histopaque density gradient centrifugation and then cryopreserved in liquid nitrogen vapor phase. Analytical flow cytometry was used to check the purity and quantity of each magnetically sorted T cell population. From each sorted fraction, genomic DNA was isolated and quantified by UV absorbance on a Nanodrop 2000c. Including the terminal cysteine and phenylalanine, the CDR3 comprises 11 residues. Only CDR3 DNA is held: 33 bases, read in frame from base 1. V lost 6 bases and J lost 9 bases, and the count of bases not matched to a germline gene is 4. The germline V gene yields SQVTM for CDR1 and ANQGSEA for CDR2.

Regarding this clone: No antigen is known for it. One base away there is no much larger clone; base qualities are not given.

The chain was built from TRBV29-1 and TRBJ2-1, and 8 junctional nucleotides match TRBD1. Sequencing was done on a sample of naive CD8+ T cells sorted from blood. The intended sense of this specimen's cell subset or site label: CD45RA+CCR7+. The TCR originated in a woman in her 30s in good health. The nucleotide sequence reads TGCAGCGTCCAGGGGGCCGGTGAGCAGTTCTTC. Its product reads: CSVQGAGEQFF.